The 6 T cell receptor beta chains below all came from one sample that was sequenced in a study of identical twins' blood T cells. TCRdb recomputed calls from the 5' RACE reads with MiXCR, one row per CDR3 protein. The repertoire consists of around 380,000 distinct CDR3 sequences, with about 28% occurring once and the leading ten covering 5.5% to 6.5%. Input material: PBMCs. These receptors were collected from a woman between 18 and 50 years old in good health.

This clonotype was counted only a few times. The chain recombines TRBV29-1 with TRBJ2-1; 9 bases fit TRBD2. The CDR3 has 12 residues. Germline V gene lookup returns CDR1 SQVTM and CDR2 ANQGSEA. V shed 8 bases, J shed 10 bases, and the junction held 9 bases outside the gene matches. In DNA form, the CDR3 reads TGCAGCACCCCGGGACTAGCTCGAGAGCAGTTCTTC. As protein: CSTPGLAREQFF.

There are a few counts of this clonotype. In DNA, the CDR3 is TGTGCCAGCAGTACCCGAGGGGTGAACACTGAAGCTTTCTTT. It specifies CASSTRGVNTEAFF. The chain combines TRBV2 with TRBJ1-1, with D perhaps matching TRBD1 (5 bases). Between the trimmed V and J ends, which lost 5 bases and 0 bases, there was a span of 10 bases. The V gene's germline CDR1 is SNHLY and CDR2 FYNNEI. CDR3 length equals 14 residues. The entire variable domain, with the rest obtained from reference TRBV2 and TRBJ1-1, is as follows: EPEVTQTPSHQVTQMGQEVILRCVPISNHLYFYWYRQILGQKVEFLVSFYNNEISEKSEIFDDQFSVERPDGSNFTLKIRSTKLEDSAMYFCASSTRGVNTEAFFGQGTRLTVV.

As to this clonotype: Compared with germline, one end of the junction differs, possibly owing to a read error. V is TRBV7-9 and J is TRBJ2-7, with D unclear. CDR1 and CDR2 from the germline V gene are SEHNR and FQNEAQ (reference sequence). CDR3 length: 13 residues. CDR3 nucleotides: TGTGCCAGCAGCTTTACACTCTCCTGCGAGCAGTACTTC. It translates to CASSFTLSCEQYF.

The rearrangement joins TRBV12-3 or TRBV12-4 to TRBJ2-1, with D unresolved. This CDR3 has 18 residues. V lost 3 bases, J lost 7 bases, and 25 bases lay in between. CDR3 DNA: TGTGCCAGCAGTTTCGCCCGAGCGCAGAGGCCGGTGGAAAATGAGCAGTTCTTC. It translates to CASSFARAQRPVENEQFF.

Comment on this clonotype: The junction departs from germline at one end; a sequencing error may be responsible. V usage is TRBV6-5 and J usage is TRBJ2-1; D possibly corresponds to TRBD2 (7 bases). CDR3 length equals 14 residues. Per germline, CDR1 MNHEY and CDR2 SVGAGI. In DNA form, the CDR3 reads TGTGCCAGCAGAAAGGGGGGGATCTACAATGAGCGGTTCTTC. Translated: CASRKGGIYNERFF.

The sample holds a few counts of this clonotype. The chain couples TRBV2 to TRBJ1-2, with 9 bases identical to TRBD1. CDR3 length: 13 residues. Germline V CDR1 and CDR2: SNHLY, FYNNEI. The V segment lost 9 bases and the J segment 2 bases; nucleotides outside the gene matches: 4. The CDR3 is CASPGQGNYGYTF. CDR3 DNA sequence: TGTGCCAGTCCAGGACAGGGGAACTATGGCTACACCTTC.